These 8 T cell receptor beta chains came from one sample sequenced in a study of response to subunit inactivated influenza vaccine (dated 2018 in TCRdb). Library construction relied on RT-PCR. Sequenced using an Illumina HiSeq 2500. TCRdb cleaned the public reads at Q25 with fastp, built clones with MiXCR and kept in-frame beta chains. Duplicate CDR3 protein sequences are folded into a single record with the most common DNA and genes. The sample yields about 530,000 distinct CDR3 sequences; 10% to 15% were counted once. The top ten hold around 13% of the sample. This specimen's time point label, per the study, means: 45 days after influenza vaccine administration. The specimen comprised PBMCs from blood, sampled about 6 weeks after vaccination. The receptors derive from a man in his fifties who received an inactivated influenza vaccine. Donor details come from another sample of the same person, matched by shared clones.

In this sample, this clonotype turned up a few times. The genes are TRBV10-3 and TRBJ2-3; TRBD2 matches 9 bases. The ends lost 5 bases at V and 4 bases at J; junction bases unmatched: 4. CDR1 ENHRY and CDR2 SYGVKD come from the germline V gene. The CDR3 is made up of 14 amino acids. The CDR3 DNA reads as TGTGCCATCAGTCCGGGACTAGCACCAGATACGCAGTATTTT. This encodes CAISPGLAPDTQYF.

The V call is TRBV7-8, the J call TRBJ2-3; D is possibly TRBD1 (5 bases). CDR3 length: 18 residues. Trimming stripped 1 base from V and 7 bases from J, with 24 bases between. The germline CDR1 and CDR2 sequences are SGHVS and FQNEAQ. CDR3 loop: CASSLVYVGRDSKNTQYF. CDR3 DNA sequence: TGTGCCAGCAGCTTAGTGTACGTGGGCAGGGATTCTAAAAATACGCAGTATTTT. Full variable domain (missing parts from reference TRBV7-8 and TRBJ2-3): GAGVSQSPRYKVAKRGQDVALRCDPISGHVSLFWYQQALGQGPEFLTYFQNEAQLDKSGLPSDRFFAERPEGSVSTLKIQRTQQEDSAVYLCASSLVYVGRDSKNTQYFGPGTRLTVL.

The CDR3 reads CATSGVGQGYQPQHF. As DNA, the CDR3 is TGTGCCACCAGTGGAGTGGGACAGGGGTACCAGCCCCAGCATTTT. This chain links TRBV24-1 with TRBJ1-5, with 10 bases aligning to TRBD1. Germline CDR1 is KGHDR and CDR2 is SFDVKD. V was clipped by 5 bases and J by 7 bases; unmatched bases: 7. CDR3 length: 15 residues.

This clonotype was detected a few times. V is TRBV5-5 and J is TRBJ2-7; D might be TRBD1 (5 bases). CDR3 length: 14 amino acids. Trimming took 2 bases from V and 7 from J, leaving 16 bases between them. CDR1 is SGHKS and CDR2 is YYEKEE in the germline V gene (reference sequence). This CDR3 is CASSLGPWAGEQYF. CDR3 in DNA: TGTGCCAGCAGCTTAGGACCGTGGGCAGGGGAGCAGTACTTC.

CDR3 in DNA: TGCAGTGCTAGAGTCGGGGGACGCTCCTACGAGCAGTACTTC. Translating gives CSARVGGRSYEQYF. V gene TRBV20-1 combines with J gene TRBJ2-7, with D possibly matching TRBD2 (6 bases). V was shortened by 1 base and J by 0 bases, with 10 bases between the two germline ends. CDR1 is DFQATT, CDR2 SNEGSKA, per germline (reference sequence). This CDR3 contains 14 residues.

The rearrangement links TRBV4-3 to TRBJ2-3; either TRBD1 or TRBD2 may supply D (6 bases each). Trimming removed 8 bases at V and 2 bases at J, with 14 bases between. This CDR3 comprises 14 residues. Germline V gives CDR1 LGHNA, CDR2 YSLEER. This chain's CDR3 is CASAERGATDTQYF. CDR3 coding DNA: TGCGCCAGCGCCGAAAGGGGGGCCACAGATACGCAGTATTTT.

The chain uses TRBV25-1 and TRBJ2-1; 12 bases line up with TRBD2. CDR3 length: 19 amino acids. Losses at the gene ends were 1 base for V and 7 bases for J; bases not matched to a gene: 14. The germline gives CDR1 MGHDK, CDR2 SYGVNS. The CDR3 region has the DNA TGTGCCAGCAGTGAATTTGGCCTAGCGGGAGGGCCGGGGGATAATGAGCAGTTCTTC. This codes for CASSEFGLAGGPGDNEQFF.

This clonotype turned up a few times. This chain joins TRBV10-3 and TRBJ2-7, with unresolved D. Trimming cost V 2 bases and J 5 bases, with 10 bases left between them. Germline CDR1 and CDR2: ENHRY and SYGVKD. The CDR3 is 13 amino acids. The DNA for the CDR3 is TGTGCCATCAGTGAGGCAGTCCCAGACGAGCAGTACTTC. This encodes CAISEAVPDEQYF.